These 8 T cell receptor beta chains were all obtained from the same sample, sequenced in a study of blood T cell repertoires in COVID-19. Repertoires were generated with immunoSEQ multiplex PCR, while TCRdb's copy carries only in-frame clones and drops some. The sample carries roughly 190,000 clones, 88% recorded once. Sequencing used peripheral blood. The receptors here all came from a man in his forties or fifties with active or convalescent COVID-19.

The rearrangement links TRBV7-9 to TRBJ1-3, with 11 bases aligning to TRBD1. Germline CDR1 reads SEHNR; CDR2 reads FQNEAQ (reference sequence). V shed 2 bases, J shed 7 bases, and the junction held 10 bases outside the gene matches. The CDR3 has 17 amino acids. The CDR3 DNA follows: TGTGCCAGCAGCTTATCGGGACAGGGGGGGATATTCAACACCATATATTTT. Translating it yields CASSLSGQGGIFNTIYF. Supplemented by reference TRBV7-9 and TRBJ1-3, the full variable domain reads DTGVSQNPRHKITKRGQNVTFRCDPISEHNRLYWYRQTLGQGPEFLTYFQNEAQLEKSRLLSDRFSAERPKGSFSTLEIQRTEQGDSAMYLCASSLSGQGGIFNTIYFGEGSWLTVV.

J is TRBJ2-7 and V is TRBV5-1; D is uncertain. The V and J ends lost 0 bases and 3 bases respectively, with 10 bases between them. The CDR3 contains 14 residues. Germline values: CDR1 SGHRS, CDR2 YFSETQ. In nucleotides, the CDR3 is TGCGCCAGCAGCTTGGAACAGAGTCTCTACGAGCAGTACTTC. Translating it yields CASSLEQSLYEQYF.

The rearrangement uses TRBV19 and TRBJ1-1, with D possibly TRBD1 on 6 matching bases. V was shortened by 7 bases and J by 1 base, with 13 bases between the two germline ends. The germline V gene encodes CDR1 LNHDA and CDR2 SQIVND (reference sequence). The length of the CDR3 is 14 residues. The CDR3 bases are TGTGCCAGTACCCCTCAGACAGGGAACACTGAAGCTTTCTTT. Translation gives CASTPQTGNTEAFF.

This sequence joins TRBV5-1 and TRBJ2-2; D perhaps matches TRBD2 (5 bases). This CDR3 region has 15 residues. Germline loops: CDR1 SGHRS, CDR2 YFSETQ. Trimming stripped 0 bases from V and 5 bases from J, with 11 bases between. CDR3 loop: CASSLEVGGTGELFF. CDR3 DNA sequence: TGCGCCAGCAGCTTGGAAGTCGGAGGAACCGGGGAGCTGTTTTTT.

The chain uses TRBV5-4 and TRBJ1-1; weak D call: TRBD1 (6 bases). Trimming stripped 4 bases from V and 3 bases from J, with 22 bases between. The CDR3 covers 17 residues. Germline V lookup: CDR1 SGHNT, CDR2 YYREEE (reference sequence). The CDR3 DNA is TGTGCCAGCAGCCCCGTGTTTACAGGGATGTTCGACACTGAAGCTTTCTTT. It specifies CASSPVFTGMFDTEAFF.

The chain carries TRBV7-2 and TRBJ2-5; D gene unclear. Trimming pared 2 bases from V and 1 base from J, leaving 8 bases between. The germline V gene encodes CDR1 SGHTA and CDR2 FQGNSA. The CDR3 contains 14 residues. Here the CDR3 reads CASSLLGSQETQYF. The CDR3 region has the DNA TGTGCCAGCAGCTTACTAGGCTCCCAAGAGACCCAGTACTTC.

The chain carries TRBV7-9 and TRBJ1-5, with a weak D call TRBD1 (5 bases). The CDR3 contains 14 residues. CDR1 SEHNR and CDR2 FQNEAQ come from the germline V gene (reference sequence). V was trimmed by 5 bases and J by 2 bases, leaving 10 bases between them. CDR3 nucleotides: TGTGCCAGCAGCCCAGGGCCGGGCAATCAGCCCCAGCATTTT. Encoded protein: CASSPGPGNQPQHF.

In DNA form, the CDR3 reads TGTGCCAGCCAGACAGGGGGAAACGAGCAGTACTTC. Amino acids: CASQTGGNEQYF. The chain uses TRBV19 and TRBJ2-7; TRBD1 aligns across 9 bases. Germline-derived CDR1 and CDR2 are LNHDA and SQIVND (reference sequence). This CDR3 spans 12 amino acids. V trimming: 9 bases; J trimming: 5 bases; junction bases outside the gene matches: 5.